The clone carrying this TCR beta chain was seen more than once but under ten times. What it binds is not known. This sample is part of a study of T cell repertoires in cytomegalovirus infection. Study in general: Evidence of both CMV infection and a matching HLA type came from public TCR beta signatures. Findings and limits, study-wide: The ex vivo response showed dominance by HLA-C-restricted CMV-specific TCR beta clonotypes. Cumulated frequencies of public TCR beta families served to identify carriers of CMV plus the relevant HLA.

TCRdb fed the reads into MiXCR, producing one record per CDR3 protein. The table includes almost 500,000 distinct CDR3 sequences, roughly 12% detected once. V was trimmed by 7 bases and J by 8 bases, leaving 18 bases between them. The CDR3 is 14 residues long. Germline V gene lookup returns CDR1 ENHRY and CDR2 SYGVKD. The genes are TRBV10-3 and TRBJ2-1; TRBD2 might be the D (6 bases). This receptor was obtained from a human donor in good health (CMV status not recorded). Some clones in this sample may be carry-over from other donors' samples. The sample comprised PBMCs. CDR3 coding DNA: TGTGCCATCACGGACTCGGGGAGGATGGATGAGCAGTTCTTC. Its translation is CAITDSGRMDEQFF.